Each of the 17 T cell receptor beta chains below was sequenced from the same sample in a study of T cells in narcolepsy. Method: immunoSEQ multiplex PCR; TCRdb's copy keeps in-frame clones and lacks some. The sample records 27,000 or so clones, about four fifths being singletons. Material: CD45RA- memory CD4+ T cells from PBMCs. These receptors came from a human donor with narcolepsy.

The chain links TRBV20-1 to TRBJ1-2, with no clear D. Germline V CDR1 and CDR2: DFQATT, SNEGSKA (reference sequence). The V gene lost 6 bases and the J gene lost 5 bases, with 10 bases spanning the gap. The CDR3 loop spans 11 amino acids. CDR3 residues: CSAPPGYGYTF. CDR3 in DNA: TGCAGTGCCCCTCCCGGGTATGGCTACACCTTC.

This chain uses TRBV5-1 with TRBJ1-5; D not resolved. V was pared by 3 bases and J by 5 bases, with 12 bases between. Germline V gene sequence: CDR1 SGHRS, CDR2 YFSETQ. This CDR3 has 14 amino acids. CDR3 coding DNA: TGCGCCAGCAGCTGGGGTGGGAGCGATCAGCCCCAGCATTTT. Translated, it gives CASSWGGSDQPQHF.

The CDR3 DNA is TGTGCCAGCAGCCAAGAAGGCAGCGGGAGGGCGAACACCGGGGAGCTGTTTTTT. The encoded protein is CASSQEGSGRANTGELFF. This chain joins TRBV4-2 and TRBJ2-2; 10 nucleotides line up with TRBD2. Germline CDR1 is LGHNA and CDR2 is YNFKEQ. The CDR3 spans 18 residues. Trimming at V came to 0 bases and at J to 0 bases, leaving 4 bases not matched to a gene.

This sequence joins TRBV5-4 and TRBJ2-4; a possible D gene is TRBD1 (6 bases). The CDR3 runs to 16 residues. Trimming stripped 4 bases from V and 0 bases from J, with 14 bases between. The germline CDR1 and CDR2 sequences are SGHNT and YYREEE (reference sequence). CDR3 in DNA: TGTGCCAGCAGCCAAGACAGGTCGCTAGCCAAAAACATTCAGTACTTC. It translates to CASSQDRSLAKNIQYF.

The chain combines TRBV30 with TRBJ1-6; D unclear. Deletions cut 0 bases from V and 9 bases from J, with 18 bases between. CDR1 and CDR2 from the germline V gene are GTSNPN and SVGIG (reference sequence). This CDR3 region has 16 residues. The CDR3 loop is CAWSVRSRKVGSPLHF. CDR3 in DNA: TGTGCCTGGAGTGTAAGAAGCAGGAAAGTTGGTTCACCCCTCCACTTT. The whole variable domain, filled in from reference TRBV30 and TRBJ1-6, reads SQTIHQWPATLVQPVGSPLSLECTVEGTSNPNLYWYRQAAGRGLQLLFYSVGIGQISSEVPQNLSASRPQDRQFILSSKKLLLSDSGFYLCAWSVRSRKVGSPLHFGNGTRLTVT.

This chain links TRBV27 with TRBJ1-1; D perhaps matches TRBD1 (6 bases). The V gene's germline CDR1 is MNHEY and CDR2 SMNVEV (reference sequence). The V end was cut by 6 bases, the J end by 4 bases, with 15 bases between. This CDR3 contains 14 residues. DNA for the CDR3: TGTGCCAGCAGCACCAGGGAGGGGGTCACTGAAGCTTTCTTT. Translation gives CASSTREGVTEAFF.

The rearrangement uses TRBV7-9 and TRBJ1-5; D not certain. The CDR3 runs 16 residues. V lost 1 base and J 0 bases, leaving 10 bases between the germline ends. CDR1 and CDR2 (germline): SEHNR, FQNEAQ (reference sequence). The CDR3 is CASSLGAASSNQPQHF. In DNA form, the CDR3 reads TGTGCCAGCAGCTTAGGGGCGGCCAGTAGCAATCAGCCCCAGCATTTT.

This clone was counted only a few times. V usage is TRBV2 and J usage is TRBJ2-7, with D maybe TRBD1 (6 bases). The CDR3 sequence is 14 residues long. Per the germline V gene, CDR1 is SNHLY and CDR2 is FYNNEI. The V end lost 6 bases, the J end lost 0 bases, and 12 bases lay between the germline ends. The CDR3 region is CASRGTPGSYEQYF. CDR3 bases: TGTGCCAGCAGAGGGACACCAGGCTCCTACGAGCAGTACTTC.

Turning to this clone: The sample holds other DNA sequences that translate to the same CDR3. The genes are TRBV6-5 and TRBJ2-7; 9 bases agree with TRBD1. Unmatched junction bases numbered 3, after V lost 0 bases and J lost 0 bases. From germline, CDR1 is MNHEY and CDR2 SVGAGI. The CDR3 extends over 16 amino acids. In DNA form, the CDR3 reads TGTGCCAGCAGTTACTCCGGGACAGGGAGCTCCTACGAGCAGTACTTC. Residues: CASSYSGTGSSYEQYF.

The chain couples TRBV4-1 to TRBJ2-3, with 9 positions matching TRBD1. V lost 4 bases to trimming and J lost 2 bases; unmatched junction nucleotides: 4. This CDR3 contains 15 residues. Germline V CDR1 and CDR2: MGHRA, YSYEKL. CDR3 bases: TGCGCCAGCAGCCTCGACAGGGGGACCACAGATACGCAGTATTTT. Translated, it gives CASSLDRGTTDTQYF.

The chain combines TRBV5-1 with TRBJ2-1; TRBD1 matches at 10 bases. Germline lookup yields CDR1 SGHRS and CDR2 YFSETQ. V lost 3 bases and J lost 6; bases outside the gene matches: 9. This CDR3 region has 16 residues. CDR3 DNA: TGCGCCAGCAGCTCGGACAGGGGGTTAACGGGCAATGAGCAGTTCTTC. Protein sequence: CASSSDRGLTGNEQFF.

This clone has only one observation. The chain uses TRBV27 and TRBJ1-6; 10 bases agree with TRBD1. V lost 1 base and J lost 7; bases outside the gene matches: 1. The germline CDR1 and CDR2 sequences are MNHEY and SMNVEV (reference sequence). The CDR3 has 15 residues. CDR3: CASSLLGQGNSPLHF. DNA of the CDR3: TGTGCCAGCAGTTTATTGGGACAGGGGAATTCACCCCTCCACTTT.

The J gene is TRBJ2-2, the V gene TRBV5-4; D perhaps matches TRBD2 (6 bases). This CDR3 region has 16 residues. Germline values: CDR1 SGHNT, CDR2 YYREEE (reference sequence). The V end lost 2 bases, the J end lost 7 bases, and 18 bases lay between the germline ends. Here the CDR3 reads CASSLGGGKFGGELFF. CDR3 DNA: TGTGCCAGCAGCTTAGGTGGCGGGAAGTTCGGCGGGGAGCTGTTTTTT.

CDR3: CASSRVGEKLFF. The CDR3 nucleotides read TGTGCCAGCAGCAGGGTAGGGGAAAAACTGTTTTTT. The chain employs TRBV28 and TRBJ1-4; possible D gene TRBD1, 5 bases. V lost 6 bases to trimming and J lost 8 bases, with 10 bases between them. Germline V gene lookup returns CDR1 MDHEN and CDR2 SYDVKM. This CDR3 spans 12 amino acids.

V is TRBV2 and J is TRBJ1-6, with 10 positions matching TRBD1. The junction had 9 bases not matched to a gene; V was cut back by 6 bases and J by 10 bases. Germline loops: CDR1 SNHLY, CDR2 FYNNEI. The CDR3 runs 15 residues. The CDR3 nucleotides read TGTGCCAGCAGATCGTGGACAGGGGGAGTCTCACCCCTCCACTTT. This codes for CASRSWTGGVSPLHF.

The chain recombines TRBV6-5 with TRBJ2-1; D unclear. Germline CDR1 reads MNHEY; CDR2 reads SVGAGI. The CDR3 totals 13 residues. V was clipped by 5 bases and J by 8 bases, with 13 bases between them. The CDR3 spells CASSPKFLYEQFF. The DNA of the CDR3 is TGTGCCAGCAGTCCAAAGTTCCTTTATGAGCAGTTCTTC.

Remarks on this clone: Other DNA sequences from this sample encode an identical CDR3 as well. The rearrangement joins TRBV5-1 to TRBJ2-3, with D unclear. The CDR3 length is 11 residues. CDR1 SGHRS and CDR2 YFSETQ come from the germline V gene. The V end was cut by 2 bases, the J end by 3 bases, with 1 base between. The CDR3 protein is CASSFTDTQYF. The CDR3 region has the DNA TGCGCCAGCAGCTTTACAGATACGCAGTATTTT.